A selection of T cell receptor beta chains follows, all from one sample in a study of OX40 agonist ivuxolimab in advanced cancers. Assay used: immunoSEQ multiplex PCR; TCRdb lists only in-frame clones, some missing. In the table there are about 61,000 clones, about 89% of which are singletons. The sequencing here drew on CD4+ or CD8+ T cells sorted from blood, taken in a trial of the OX40 agonist ivuxolimab. The receptor set was obtained from an adult with an advanced solid tumor such as melanoma, head and neck, liver or kidney cancer. CDR3s include the opening cysteine and the closing phenylalanine or tryptophan. The D gene is left open where the match is weak. Some rows mark clone size as missing; the rest say once, few, many or name a class of expanded clone.

J	V	size	D	DNA	CDR3
TRBJ1-5	TRBV7-8	NA	NA	TGTGCCAGCAGCTTAGCGTCAGGGGCTGGCAATCAGCCCCAGCATTTT	CASSLASGAGNQPQHF
TRBJ2-5	TRBV29-1	NA	TRBD1	TGCAGCATACGGACAGGGGAAGAGACCCAGTACTTC	CSIRTGEETQYF
TRBJ2-1	TRBV7-8	once	TRBD1	TGTGCCAGCACCCGGGGGACAGGGATAAATGAGCAGTTCTTC	CASTRGTGINEQFF
TRBJ2-1	TRBV4-3	NA	NA	TGCGCCAGCAGCAAAGATTCGGGGGAGTACAATGAGCAGTTCTTC	CASSKDSGEYNEQFF
TRBJ2-7	TRBV4-1	NA	NA	TGCGCCAGCAGCCAAGTGGATGGGGGGTCCTACGAGCAGTACTTC	CASSQVDGGSYEQYF
TRBJ1-5	TRBV6-6	once	TRBD1	TGTGCCAGCAGCCTAGGACAGGGCTGGCAGCCCCAGCATTTT	CASSLGQGWQPQHF
TRBJ1-4	TRBV6-5	NA	TRBD1	TGTGCCAGCAGTACCGGGACAGGGGTTGAAAAACTGTTTTTT	CASSTGTGVEKLFF
TRBJ1-1	TRBV5-6	NA	NA	TGTGCCAGCAGCTCTCCGGACGGAGAGGCTTTCTTT	CASSSPDGEAFF
TRBJ2-2	TRBV4-2	NA	NA	TGTGCCAGCAGCCAATCAGGGGACACCGGGGAGCTGTTTTTT	CASSQSGDTGELFF
TRBJ2-1	TRBV6-6	few	NA	TGTGCCAGCAGTTACGCAACGGAGCAGTTCTTC	CASSYATEQFF
TRBJ2-3	TRBV7-9	once	NA	TGTGCCAGCAGCCCCCTGAGTGTAGATACGCAGTATTTT	CASSPLSVDTQYF
TRBJ2-3	TRBV4-2	NA	TRBD2	TGTGCCAGCAGCCAAAGACTAGCGACAGATACGCAGTATTTT	CASSQRLATDTQYF
TRBJ2-2	TRBV4-2	once	NA	TGTGCCAGCAGCCAAGTTCAGGGAGCGATCACCGGGGAGCTGTTTTTT	CASSQVQGAITGELFF
TRBJ2-1	TRBV9	NA	TRBD2	TGTGCCAGCAGCAATCTAGCGGGAGGTACCAATGAGCAGTTCTTC	CASSNLAGGTNEQFF
TRBJ2-5	TRBV27	NA	NA	TGTGCCAGCAGTTTTCTCCCGACAGGGAGGGAGACCCAGTACTTC	CASSFLPTGRETQYF
TRBJ2-1	TRBV4-3	NA	NA	TGCGCCAGCAGCCAAGACTGGGAGTCCAATGAGCAGTTCTTC	CASSQDWESNEQFF
TRBJ2-7	TRBV27	NA	NA	TGTGCCAGCAGTACCAACTCCTACGAGCAGTACTTC	CASSTNSYEQYF
TRBJ1-2	TRBV6-6	NA	NA	TGTGCCAGCAGAGATATTAGTTATGGCTACACCTTC	CASRDISYGYTF
TRBJ2-5	TRBV11-2	NA	NA	TGTGCCAGCAGCTTAGCGGTCCAAGAGACCCAGTACTTC	CASSLAVQETQYF
TRBJ1-4	TRBV19	NA	NA	TGTGCCAGTAGTCTTACCGGACGCCAGGCCAGGACTAATGAAAAACTGTTTTTT	CASSLTGRQARTNEKLFF
TRBJ1-4	TRBV6-8	NA	NA	TGTGCCAGCAGCCACAAGGAGAGGGTCGAGAGGGAAAAACTGTTTTTT	CASSHKERVEREKLFF
TRBJ2-3	TRBV27	NA	NA	TGTGCCAGCAGTCACTGGAGGGGAGTAGACGATACGCAGTATTTT	CASSHWRGVDDTQYF
TRBJ1-2	TRBV12-5	NA	NA	TGTGCTAGTGGTTTTGGGGATTACTATGGCTACACCTTC	CASGFGDYYGYTF
TRBJ2-5	TRBV4-1	NA	NA	TGCGCCAGCAGCACCGTCGGGGGGCCTCGAGAGACCCAGTACTTC	CASSTVGGPRETQYF
TRBJ2-7	TRBV4-3	NA	NA	TGCGCCAGCAGCCGGGACACTACCTACGAGCAGTACTTC	CASSRDTTYEQYF
TRBJ1-1	TRBV6-5	few	NA	TGTGCCAGCGGAACGGGCGGGACTGAAGCTTTCTTT	CASGTGGTEAFF
TRBJ2-2	TRBV7-9	once	NA	TGTGCCAGCAGCTCGCCCCAGGGTCTTAACACCGGGGAGCTGTTTTTT	CASSSPQGLNTGELFF
TRBJ2-5	TRBV4-1	NA	TRBD2	TGCGCCAGCAGCCAAGGACTAGCGGGAGGGCTGGAGACCCAGTACTTC	CASSQGLAGGLETQYF
TRBJ1-1	TRBV28	once	NA	TGTGCCAGCGCCCCATTGAACACTGAAGCTTTCTTT	CASAPLNTEAFF
TRBJ1-1	TRBV5-4	NA	NA	TGTGCCAGCAGCTCAGGGGCGAACACTGAAGCTTTCTTT	CASSSGANTEAFF
TRBJ2-4	TRBV7-6	NA	TRBD2	TGTGCCAGCAGCTTAGAAGGACTAGGGGAAGGGGAAAACATTCAGTACTTC	CASSLEGLGEGENIQYF
TRBJ1-1	TRBV9	medium-sized	NA	TGTGCCAGCAGCGTAGCAGACACTGAAGCTTTCTTT	CASSVADTEAFF
TRBJ2-5	TRBV28	NA	NA	TGTGCCAGCAGTTCAACTAGGACAGAAGAGACCCAGTACTTC	CASSSTRTEETQYF
TRBJ1-4	TRBV4-2	NA	NA	TGTGCCAGCAGCCAAGGCAACCCAGGCGTACATGAAAAACTGTTTTTT	CASSQGNPGVHEKLFF